This T cell receptor beta chain is drawn from a study of OX40 agonist ivuxolimab in advanced cancers. Whole-study context: Dose-escalation subjects each had hepatocellular carcinoma, melanoma, renal cell or head and neck cancer.

Using immunoSEQ multiplex PCR, the repertoire was profiled, and TCRdb retains in-frame clones only, with some absent. Of 60,000 to 70,000 clones listed, 70% to 90% are singletons. The CDR3 loop spans 13 amino acids. Trimming removed 4 bases from V and 6 bases from J; junction bases left unmatched: 5. Germline V lookup: CDR1 KGHSH, CDR2 LQKENI. This TCR came from an adult with an advanced solid tumor such as melanoma, head and neck, liver or kidney cancer. The material sequenced was CD4+ or CD8+ T cells sorted from blood, taken in a trial of the OX40 agonist ivuxolimab. The chain combines TRBV18 with TRBJ1-2; 7 nucleotides match TRBD1. This CDR3 reads CASSQGQLDGYTF. Here the CDR3 DNA reads TGTGCCAGCTCACAGGGACAGCTAGATGGCTACACCTTC.